These T cell receptor beta chains were read from a single sample in a study of type 1 regulatory T cells. TCRdb re-derived calls from the reads in MiXCR, one entry per CDR3 protein. The sample carries roughly 67,000 distinct CDR3 sequences, 50% to 70% recorded once. The antigens of these receptors remain unknown. The material sequenced was cultured T cells, either the whole culture or a sorted T cell fraction (not recorded which). The source of these receptors is a human donor in good health. Both conserved end residues are part of each CDR3. A D gene is named only where the DNA matches it firmly. Only some rows state a clone size, as once, few, many or a class for expanded clones.

d_call,j_call,clone_size,v_call,cdr3_aa,cdr3_nt
-,TRBJ1-5,-,TRBV3-1,CASSLGWGPQHF,TGTGCCAGCAGCTTGGGTTGGGGGCCCCAGCATTTT
TRBD1,TRBJ2-7,few,TRBV12-3/TRBV12-4,CASSGQALSYEQYF,TGTGCCAGCAGTGGACAGGCACTTTCCTACGAGCAGTACTTC
-,TRBJ2-1,few,TRBV2,CASSEGTTRGEFF,TGTGCCAGCAGTGAGGGAACTACTCGAGGGGAGTTCTTC
TRBD2,TRBJ2-1,-,TRBV7-8,CASSLVLAVNQLGNEQFF,TGTGCCAGCAGCTTAGTCCTAGCGGTTAACCAGCTCGGCAATGAGCAGTTCTTC
TRBD2,TRBJ2-7,-,TRBV4-3,CASSQDRSGVNYEQYF,TGCGCCAGCAGCCAAGATCGGAGCGGGGTCAACTACGAGCAGTACTTC
-,TRBJ1-1,few,TRBV20-1,CSAKKGGTPEAFF,TGCAGTGCCAAGAAAGGGGGAACACCTGAAGCTTTCTTT
-,TRBJ1-3,-,TRBV30,CAWMSGNTIYF,TGTGCCTGGATGAGTGGAAACACCATATATTTT
-,TRBJ2-7,-,TRBV7-9,CASSLGTSRYEQYF,TGTGCCAGCAGCCTGGGGACTTCGCGCTACGAGCAGTACTTC
-,TRBJ2-3,-,TRBV3-1,CASSQDPQRRILTDTQYF,TGTGCCAGCAGCCAAGATCCCCAGCGAAGGATCCTCACAGATACGCAGTATTTT
TRBD2,TRBJ2-3,many,TRBV5-1,CASSTGTSSTDTQYF,TGCGCCAGCAGCACTGGGACTAGCAGCACAGATACGCAGTATTTT
TRBD2,TRBJ2-1,-,TRBV9,CASSVGGGSYNEQFF,TGTGCCAGCAGCGTTGGCGGGGGCTCCTACAATGAGCAGTTCTTC
TRBD1,TRBJ2-5,-,TRBV6-5,CASSREQGVQETQYF,TGTGCCAGCAGTCGAGAGCAGGGGGTCCAAGAGACCCAGTACTTC
TRBD2,TRBJ2-7,medium-sized,TRBV6-1,CASTKRGSHEQYF,TGTGCCAGTACCAAGCGGGGGAGCCACGAGCAGTACTTC
-,TRBJ2-1,-,TRBV12-3/TRBV12-4,CASSLPQGHNEQFF,TGTGCCAGCAGTTTGCCCCAGGGGCACAATGAGCAGTTCTTC
-,TRBJ2-7,-,TRBV20-1,CSASKVTDYEQYF,TGCAGTGCTAGTAAGGTTACTGATTACGAGCAGTACTTC
-,TRBJ2-1,few,TRBV4-3,CASSPRDTRRNEQFF,TGCGCCAGCAGCCCCCGGGACACAAGAAGGAATGAGCAGTTCTTC
TRBD2,TRBJ2-1,-,TRBV11-3,CASSLVVSGRAMEQFF,TGTGCCAGCAGCTTAGTGGTTAGCGGGAGGGCCATGGAGCAGTTCTTC